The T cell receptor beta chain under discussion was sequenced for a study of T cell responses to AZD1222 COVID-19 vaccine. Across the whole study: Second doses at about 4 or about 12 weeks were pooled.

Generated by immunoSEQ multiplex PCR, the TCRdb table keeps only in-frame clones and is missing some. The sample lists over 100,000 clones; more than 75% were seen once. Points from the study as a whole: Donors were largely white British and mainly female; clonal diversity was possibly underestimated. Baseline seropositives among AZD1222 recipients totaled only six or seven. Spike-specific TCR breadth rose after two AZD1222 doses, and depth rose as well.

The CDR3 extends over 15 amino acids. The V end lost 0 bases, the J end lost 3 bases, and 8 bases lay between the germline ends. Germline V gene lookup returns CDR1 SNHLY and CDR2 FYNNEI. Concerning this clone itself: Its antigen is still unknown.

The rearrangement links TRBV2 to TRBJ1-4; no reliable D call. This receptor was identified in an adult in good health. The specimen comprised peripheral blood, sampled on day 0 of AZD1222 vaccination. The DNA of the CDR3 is TGTGCCAGCAGTGAAGCTAACGGGTCTAATGAAAAACTGTTTTTT. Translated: CASSEANGSNEKLFF. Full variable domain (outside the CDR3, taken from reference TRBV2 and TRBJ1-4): EPEVTQTPSHQVTQMGQEVILRCVPISNHLYFYWYRQILGQKVEFLVSFYNNEISEKSEIFDDQFSVERPDGSNFTLKIRSTKLEDSAMYFCASSEANGSNEKLFFGSGTQLSVL.